This TCR beta chain was profiled in a study of cytomegalovirus exposure and HLA in healthy donors. Per the germline V gene, CDR1 is LNHNV and CDR2 is YYDKDF (reference sequence). This CDR3 has 13 residues. Between the trimmed V and J ends, which lost 1 base and 6 bases, there was a span of 7 bases. A multiplex PCR was run with 60 Vbeta primers and 13 Jbeta primers. Sequencing used immunoSEQ multiplex PCR; TCRdb keeps in-frame clones, though not all of them. Of under 200,000 clones in the sample, over 75% were seen once. This receptor was obtained from a woman in her twenties or thirties in good health and CMV-seronegative. The chain recombines TRBV15 with TRBJ2-1; D possibly corresponds to TRBD1 (5 bases). Input material: PBMCs. CDR3: CATSRGRANEQFF. DNA for the CDR3: TGTGCCACCAGCAGAGGCAGGGCCAATGAGCAGTTCTTC.